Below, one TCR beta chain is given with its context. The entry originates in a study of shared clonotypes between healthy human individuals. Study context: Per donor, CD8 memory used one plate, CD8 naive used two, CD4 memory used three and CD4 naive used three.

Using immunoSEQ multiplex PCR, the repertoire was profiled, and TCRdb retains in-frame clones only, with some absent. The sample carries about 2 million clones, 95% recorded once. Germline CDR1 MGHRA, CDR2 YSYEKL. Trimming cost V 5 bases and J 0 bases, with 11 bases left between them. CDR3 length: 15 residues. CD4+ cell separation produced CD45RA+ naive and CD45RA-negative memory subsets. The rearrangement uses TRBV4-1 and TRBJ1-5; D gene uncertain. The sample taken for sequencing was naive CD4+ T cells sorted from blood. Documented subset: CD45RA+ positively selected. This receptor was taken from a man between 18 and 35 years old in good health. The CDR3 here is CASSETSNSNQPQHF. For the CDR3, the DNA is TGCGCCAGCAGCGAAACGAGCAATAGCAATCAGCCCCAGCATTTT.